This TCR gamma chain derives from a study of γδ T cells in repeated Plasmodium falciparum infection. Turning to the study itself: Timepoints: baseline, immediately before selected infections, and 21 days after every infection.

Study-level results: Repeated controlled infections reportedly drove waves of new clonotype selection in Vdelta2-negative, mostly Vdelta1+, gammadelta repertoires.

About this clone itself: Its specificity is not known. Given a much more abundant clone one base away, this may be a read error.

Gammadelta T cells were flow-sorted from PBMC into Vgamma9/Vdelta2+ and Vdelta2-negative populations for bulk analysis. TRG and TRD sequences were obtained from every sorted gammadelta sample. TCRdb re-identified clones in the multiplex PCR reads via CATT. The table has 20,000 to 30,000 gamma-chain clones, around 3% seen once. This CDR3 is 13 amino acids long. Germline CDR1 reads GITISATS; CDR2 reads ISYDGTV (reference sequence). What was sequenced was gamma-delta T cells from blood. The chain recombines TRGV9 with TRGJ1 or TRGJ2. The J gene, missing from TCRdb, was assigned here through DNA to germline matching. The TCR was taken from a pool of human donors (malaria-infected and uninfected, not separated). The CDR3 sequence is CALWESSDYKKLF. CDR3 bases: TGTGCCTTGTGGGAATCTTCCGATTACAAGAAACTCTTT.